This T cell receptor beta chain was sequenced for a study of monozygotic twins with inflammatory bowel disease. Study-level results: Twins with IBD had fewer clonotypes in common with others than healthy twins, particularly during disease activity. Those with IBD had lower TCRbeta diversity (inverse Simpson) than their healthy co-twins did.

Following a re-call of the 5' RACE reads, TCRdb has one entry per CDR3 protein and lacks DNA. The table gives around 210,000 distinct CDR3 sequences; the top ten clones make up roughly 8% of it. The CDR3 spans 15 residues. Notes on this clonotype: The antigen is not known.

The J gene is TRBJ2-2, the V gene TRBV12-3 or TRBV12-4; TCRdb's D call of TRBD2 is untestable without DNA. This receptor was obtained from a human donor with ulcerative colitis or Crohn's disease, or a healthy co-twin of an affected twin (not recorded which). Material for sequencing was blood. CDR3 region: CASSIERATTGELFF.